This is a list of T cell receptor beta chains from one sample in a study of cytomegalovirus exposure and HLA in healthy donors. Method: immunoSEQ multiplex PCR; TCRdb's copy keeps in-frame clones and lacks some. Here the sample spans around 120,000 clones, about 80% being singletons. Material for sequencing was PBMCs. The receptors originated from a female donor in good health and CMV-seropositive. Both conserved end residues are part of each CDR3. The D gene is left open where the match is weak. Size is omitted from some rows. Given values are once, few, many or a class for expanded clones.

v_gene,abundance,d_gene,j_gene,CDR3nt,CDR3aa
TRBV7-3,.,TRBD2,TRBJ2-3,TGTGCCAGCAGCCTATCGGGGGGGCCTACAGATACGCAGTATTTT,CASSLSGGPTDTQYF
TRBV5-1,.,TRBD2,TRBJ2-1,TGCGCCAGCAGCTTGGGTCCGGGGGGATACAATGAGCAGTTCTTC,CASSLGPGGYNEQFF
TRBV6-5,once,.,TRBJ2-2,TGTGCCAGCAGTTACTCTGGGGGAGGGGGCACCGGGGAGCTGTTTTTT,CASSYSGGGGTGELFF
TRBV11-2,.,TRBD1,TRBJ2-5,TGTGCCAGCAGCTCCGGACAGGCTCAAGAGACCCAGTACTTC,CASSSGQAQETQYF
TRBV4-1,.,TRBD1,TRBJ2-2,TGCGCCAGCAGCCAAACCGGGACAGCGAACACCGGGGAGCTGTTTTTT,CASSQTGTANTGELFF
TRBV7-9,.,.,TRBJ1-2,TGTGCCAGCAGCTTGCTCGACAGGTCCTACACCTTC,CASSLLDRSYTF
TRBV6-5,few,.,TRBJ1-1,TGTGCCAGCAGGCGCGGACAGATGAACACTGAAGCTTTCTTT,CASRRGQMNTEAFF
TRBV11-3,.,.,TRBJ2-1,TGTGCCAGCAGCCAAACCGGGGGAGCAAATGAGCAGTTCTTC,CASSQTGGANEQFF
TRBV6-5,.,TRBD1,TRBJ1-2,TGTGCCAGCAGCATTACTTGGGACAGCCTTTATGGCTACACCTTC,CASSITWDSLYGYTF
TRBV18,.,.,TRBJ1-2,TGTGCCAGCGGGAGGGGAGCTAACTATGGCTACACCTTC,CASGRGANYGYTF
TRBV5-1,.,TRBD2,TRBJ2-1,TGCGCCAGCAGCTTGCTCGGGGAGGGATACAATGAGCAGTTCTTC,CASSLLGEGYNEQFF
TRBV7-9,.,TRBD1,TRBJ2-7,TGTGCCAGCAGCAGGGACAGCACCTCCTACGAGCAGTACTTC,CASSRDSTSYEQYF
TRBV19,.,TRBD1,TRBJ2-2,TGTGCTGTCTCCGGGACAGGGATCGGGGAGCTGTTTTTT,CAVSGTGIGELFF